A selection of T cell receptor beta chains follows, all from one sample in a study of immune evolution from preneoplasia to lung adenocarcinoma. This table comes from immunoSEQ multiplex PCR, and its TCRdb copy is limited to in-frame clones, with some not included. The sample consists of roughly 3,500 clones, 80% of them appearing once. Sequenced: FFPE lung adenocarcinoma in situ tissue. These receptors were collected from a person aged 65 to 85 with lung adenocarcinoma. Both conserved end residues are trimmed from each CDR3.

J gene: TRBJ2-7; V gene: TRBV7-2; CDR3 protein: ASSSSGTERSSEQY
J gene: TRBJ2-1; V gene: TRBV7-9; CDR3 protein: ASSMPYNEQF
J gene: TRBJ1-2; V gene: TRBV5-8; CDR3 protein: ASSWGGGSYGYT
J gene: TRBJ2-7; V gene: TRBV6-5; CDR3 protein: ASSYSRTSGGYEQY
J gene: TRBJ1-4; V gene: TRBV5-1; CDR3 protein: ASSLRQGGIGLGEKLF
J gene: TRBJ1-1; V gene: TRBV27; CDR3 protein: ARSTGIATEAF
J gene: TRBJ2-5; V gene: TRBV30; CDR3 protein: AWRPGVVTRETQY
J gene: TRBJ2-3; V gene: TRBV11-2; CDR3 protein: ASSHTDTQY
J gene: TRBJ2-4; V gene: TRBV6-5; CDR3 protein: ASGDRDVKNIQY
J gene: TRBJ2-1; V gene: TRBV9; CDR3 protein: ASSVELAGVWNNEQF
J gene: TRBJ2-7; V gene: TRBV6-5; CDR3 protein: ASRGTYEQY
J gene: TRBJ1-2; V gene: TRBV6-5; CDR3 protein: ASHSHYGYT
J gene: TRBJ1-1; V gene: TRBV5-4; CDR3 protein: ASTPGTGVIAGTEAF
J gene: TRBJ1-1; V gene: TRBV7-9; CDR3 protein: ASRFGATEAF
J gene: TRBJ1-1; V gene: TRBV28; CDR3 protein: ASSHQGVGNTEAF
J gene: TRBJ2-5; V gene: TRBV6-6; CDR3 protein: ASSYGAAAGETQY
J gene: TRBJ2-1; V gene: TRBV14; CDR3 protein: ASSQAWEQF
J gene: TRBJ2-3; V gene: TRBV5-6; CDR3 protein: ASSWDNTDTQY
J gene: TRBJ2-7; V gene: TRBV27; CDR3 protein: ASSQSQTSYEQY
J gene: TRBJ2-5; V gene: TRBV19; CDR3 protein: ASSQREETQY
J gene: TRBJ2-5; V gene: TRBV7-3; CDR3 protein: ASSAGGSQETQY
J gene: TRBJ2-5; V gene: TRBV7-3; CDR3 protein: ASSLNGGTETQY
J gene: TRBJ2-5; V gene: TRBV7-9; CDR3 protein: ASSQGVREEETQY